This T cell receptor beta chain came from a study of molecular identifiers for immune sequencing clone quantification. This CDR3 is 15 amino acids long. CDR1 and CDR2 (germline): MGHRA, YSYEKL. Points from the study as a whole: Clones that had above 20 RNA copies took up over 99% of effector molecules but under 1% in naive cells.

One entry per CDR3 protein results from TCRdb running MiXCR on the PCR reads. The table shows roughly 55,000 distinct CDR3 sequences, with approximately 40% occurring only once. Note on this clonotype: Its specificity is unknown. Possible read error: a much larger clone is one base away.

Sequenced material: naive CD8+ T cells from blood, with Jurkat cell RNA spiked in. The sample's subset: FACS-sorted CD8+CD4-CCR7+CD45RA+ naive T cells. The genes are TRBV4-1 and TRBJ2-3, with D perhaps matching TRBD2 (6 bases). The receptor's source is a human donor in good health. Some libraries in this study had Jurkat cell RNA spiked in. CDR3 sequence: CASSQVVAVTGTQYF. Here the CDR3 DNA reads TGCGCCAGCAGCCAAGTAGTAGCGGTCACAGGTACGCAGTATTTT.